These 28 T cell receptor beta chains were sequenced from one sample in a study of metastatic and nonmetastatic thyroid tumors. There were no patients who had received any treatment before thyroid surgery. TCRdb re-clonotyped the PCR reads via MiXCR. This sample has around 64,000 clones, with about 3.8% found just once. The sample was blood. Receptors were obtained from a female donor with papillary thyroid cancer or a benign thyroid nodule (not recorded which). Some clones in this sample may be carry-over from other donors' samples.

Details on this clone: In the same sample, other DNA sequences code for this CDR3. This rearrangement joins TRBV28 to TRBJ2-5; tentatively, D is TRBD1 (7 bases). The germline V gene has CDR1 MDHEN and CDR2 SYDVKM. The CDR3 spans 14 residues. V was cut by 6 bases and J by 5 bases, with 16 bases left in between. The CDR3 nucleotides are TGTGCCAGCAGGGGCGGAGGGGGCCGGGAGACCCAGTACTTC. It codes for CASRGGGGRETQYF.

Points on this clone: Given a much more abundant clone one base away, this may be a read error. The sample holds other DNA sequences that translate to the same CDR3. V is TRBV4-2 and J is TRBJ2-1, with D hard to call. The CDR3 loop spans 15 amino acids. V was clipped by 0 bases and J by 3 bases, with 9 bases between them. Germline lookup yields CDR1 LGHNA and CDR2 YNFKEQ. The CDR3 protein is CASSQEGRRYNEQFF. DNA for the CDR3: TGTGCCAGCAGCCAAGAAGGGCGGCGCTACAATGAGCAGTTCTTC.

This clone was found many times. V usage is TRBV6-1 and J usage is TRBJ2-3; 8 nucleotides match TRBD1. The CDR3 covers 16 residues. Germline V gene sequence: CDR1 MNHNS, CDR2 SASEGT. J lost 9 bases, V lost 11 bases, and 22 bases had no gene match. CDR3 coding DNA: TGTGCCGCCGGACCGGCCCCGGGACAGGCCCTCCCCACGCAGTATTTT. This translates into CAAGPAPGQALPTQYF.

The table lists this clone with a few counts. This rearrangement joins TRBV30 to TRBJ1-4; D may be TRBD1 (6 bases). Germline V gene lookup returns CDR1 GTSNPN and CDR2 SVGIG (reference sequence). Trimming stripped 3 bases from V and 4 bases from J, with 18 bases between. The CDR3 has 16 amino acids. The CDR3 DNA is TGTGCCTGGAGAACCGGGACAAGCGGGGTTAATGAAAAACTGTTTTTT. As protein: CAWRTGTSGVNEKLFF.

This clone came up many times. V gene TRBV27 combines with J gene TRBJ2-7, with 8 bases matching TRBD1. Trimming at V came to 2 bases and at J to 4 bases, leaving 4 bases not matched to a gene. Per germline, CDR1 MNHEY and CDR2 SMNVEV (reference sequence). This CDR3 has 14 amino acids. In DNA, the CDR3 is TGTGCCAGCAGTTTACGGCAGGGGGCGTACGAGCAGTACTTC. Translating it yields CASSLRQGAYEQYF.

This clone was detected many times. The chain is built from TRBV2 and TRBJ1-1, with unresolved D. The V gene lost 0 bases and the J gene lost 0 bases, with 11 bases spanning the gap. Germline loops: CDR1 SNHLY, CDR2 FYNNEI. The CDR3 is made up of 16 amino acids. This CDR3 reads CASSEASPYMNTEAFF. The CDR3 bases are TGTGCCAGCAGTGAAGCGTCCCCTTACATGAACACTGAAGCTTTCTTT.

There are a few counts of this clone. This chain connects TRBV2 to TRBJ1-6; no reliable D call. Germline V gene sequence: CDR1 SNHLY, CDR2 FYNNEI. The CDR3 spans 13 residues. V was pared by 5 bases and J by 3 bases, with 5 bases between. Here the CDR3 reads CASSYDYNSPLHF. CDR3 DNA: TGTGCCAGCAGTTACGACTATAATTCACCCCTCCACTTT.

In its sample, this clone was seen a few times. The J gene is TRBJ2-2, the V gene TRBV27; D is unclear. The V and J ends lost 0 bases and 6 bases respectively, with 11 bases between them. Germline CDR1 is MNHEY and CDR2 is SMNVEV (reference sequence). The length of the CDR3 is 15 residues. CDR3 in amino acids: CASSLSTGVAGELFF. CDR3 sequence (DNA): TGTGCCAGCAGTTTATCCACTGGGGTCGCCGGGGAGCTGTTTTTT.

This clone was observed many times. CDR3 in DNA: TGTGCCAGCAGTTCCTCCAGACAGGGGGCTAAAGGCTACACCTTC. The encoded protein is CASSSSRQGAKGYTF. This chain links TRBV28 with TRBJ1-2; TRBD1 matches at 10 bases. This CDR3 comprises 15 residues. V shed 4 bases and J 8 bases; nucleotides not matched to a gene: 10. Per germline, CDR1 MDHEN and CDR2 SYDVKM.

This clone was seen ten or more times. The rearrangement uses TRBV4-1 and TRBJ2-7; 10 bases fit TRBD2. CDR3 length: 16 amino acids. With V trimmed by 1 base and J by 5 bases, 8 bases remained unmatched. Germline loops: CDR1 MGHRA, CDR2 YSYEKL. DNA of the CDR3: TGCGCCAGCAGCCAAGGCTGGACCGGGACTAGCGACGAGCAGTACTTC. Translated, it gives CASSQGWTGTSDEQYF.

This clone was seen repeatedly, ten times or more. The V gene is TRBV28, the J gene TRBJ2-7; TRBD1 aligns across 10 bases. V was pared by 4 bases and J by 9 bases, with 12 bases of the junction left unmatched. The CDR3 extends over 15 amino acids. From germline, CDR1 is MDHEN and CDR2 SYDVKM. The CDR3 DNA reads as TGTGCCAGCAGTTCCCCGGGACAGGGGCCCCAAGGGCAGTACTTC. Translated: CASSSPGQGPQGQYF. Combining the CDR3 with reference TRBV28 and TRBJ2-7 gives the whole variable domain DVKVTQSSRYLVKRTGEKVFLECVQDMDHENMFWYRQDPGLGLRLIYFSYDVKMKEKGDIPEGYSVSREKKERFSLILESASTNQTSMYLCASSSPGQGPQGQYFGPGTRLTVT.

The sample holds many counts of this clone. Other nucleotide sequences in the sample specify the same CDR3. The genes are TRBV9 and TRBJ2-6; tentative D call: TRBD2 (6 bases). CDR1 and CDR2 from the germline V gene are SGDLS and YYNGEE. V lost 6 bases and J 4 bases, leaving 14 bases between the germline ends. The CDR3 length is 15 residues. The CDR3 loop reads CASTGVGSGANVLTF. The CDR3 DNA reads TGTGCCAGCACGGGGGTGGGTTCAGGGGCCAACGTCCTGACTTTC. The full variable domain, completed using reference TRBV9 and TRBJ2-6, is DSGVTQTPKHLITATGQRVTLRCSPRSGDLSVYWYQQSLDQGLQFLIQYYNGEERAKGNILERFSAQQFPDLHSELNLSSLELGDSALYFCASTGVGSGANVLTFGAGSRLTVL.

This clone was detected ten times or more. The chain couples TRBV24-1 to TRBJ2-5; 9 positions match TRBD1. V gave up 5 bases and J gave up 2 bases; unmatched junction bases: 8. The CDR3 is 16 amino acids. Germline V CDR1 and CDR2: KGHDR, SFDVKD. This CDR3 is CATSGGQGTYQETQYF. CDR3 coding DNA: TGTGCCACCAGTGGTGGACAGGGGACTTATCAAGAGACCCAGTACTTC.

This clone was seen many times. CDR3 sequence reads: CASGTGTGYTDTQYF. CDR3 in DNA: TGTGCCAGTGGAACCGGGACAGGGTACACAGATACGCAGTATTTT. The genes are TRBV19 and TRBJ2-3; 9 positions agree with TRBD1. Germline V lookup: CDR1 LNHDA, CDR2 SQIVND (reference sequence). The CDR3 is made up of 15 amino acids. Trimming removed 8 bases from V and 2 bases from J; junction bases left unmatched: 8.

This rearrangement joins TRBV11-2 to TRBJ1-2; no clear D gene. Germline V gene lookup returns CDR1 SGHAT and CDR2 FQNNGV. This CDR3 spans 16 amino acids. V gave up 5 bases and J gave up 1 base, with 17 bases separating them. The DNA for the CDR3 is TGTGCCAGCAGCCCATCGGCGGCCTCCTTTAACTATGGCTACACCTTC. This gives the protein CASSPSAASFNYGYTF. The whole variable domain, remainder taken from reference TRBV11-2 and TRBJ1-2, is EAGVAQSPRYKIIEKRQSVAFWCNPISGHATLYWYQQILGQGPKLLIQFQNNGVVDDSQLPKDRFSAERLKGVDSTLKIQPAKLEDSAVYLCASSPSAASFNYGYTFGSGTRLTVV.

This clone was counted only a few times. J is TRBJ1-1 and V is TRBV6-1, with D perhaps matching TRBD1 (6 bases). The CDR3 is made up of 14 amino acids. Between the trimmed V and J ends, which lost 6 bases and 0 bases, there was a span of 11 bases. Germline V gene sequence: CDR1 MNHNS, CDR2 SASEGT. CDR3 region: CASRIRGLNTEAFF. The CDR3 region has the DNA TGTGCCAGCAGAATAAGGGGGTTGAACACTGAAGCTTTCTTT.

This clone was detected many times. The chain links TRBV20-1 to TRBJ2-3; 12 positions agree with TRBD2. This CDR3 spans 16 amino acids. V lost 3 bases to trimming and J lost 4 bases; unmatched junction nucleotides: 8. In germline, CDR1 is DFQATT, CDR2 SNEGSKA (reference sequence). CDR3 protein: CSASGASGRAPDTQYF. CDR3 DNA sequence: TGCAGTGCTAGTGGGGCTAGCGGGAGGGCCCCAGATACGCAGTATTTT.

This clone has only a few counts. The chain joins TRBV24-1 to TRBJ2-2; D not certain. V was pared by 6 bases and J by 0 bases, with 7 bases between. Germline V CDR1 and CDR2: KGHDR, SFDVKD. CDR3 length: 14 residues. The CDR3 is CATSCGANTGELFF. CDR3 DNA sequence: TGTGCCACCAGTTGCGGTGCGAACACCGGGGAGCTGTTTTTT.

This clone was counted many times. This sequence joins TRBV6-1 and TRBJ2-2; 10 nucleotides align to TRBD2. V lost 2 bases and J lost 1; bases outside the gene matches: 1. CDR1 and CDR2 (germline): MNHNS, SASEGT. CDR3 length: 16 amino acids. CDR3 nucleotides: TGTGCCAGCAGTGAACTAGCGGGAGAGAACACCGGGGAGCTGTTTTTT. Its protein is CASSELAGENTGELFF.

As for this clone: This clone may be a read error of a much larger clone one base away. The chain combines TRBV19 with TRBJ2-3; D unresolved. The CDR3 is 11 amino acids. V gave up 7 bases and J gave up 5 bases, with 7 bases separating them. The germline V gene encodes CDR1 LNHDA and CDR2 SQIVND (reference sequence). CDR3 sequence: CASISLDTQYF. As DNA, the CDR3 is TGTGCCAGTATTAGTTTAGATACGCAGTATTTT.

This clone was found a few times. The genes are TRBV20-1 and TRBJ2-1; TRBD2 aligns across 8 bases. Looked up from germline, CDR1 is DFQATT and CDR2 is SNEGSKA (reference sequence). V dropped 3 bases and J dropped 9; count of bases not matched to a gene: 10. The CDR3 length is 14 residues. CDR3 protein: CSASPGGPVGEQFF. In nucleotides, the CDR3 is TGCAGTGCTAGCCCGGGAGGGCCGGTTGGTGAGCAGTTCTTC.

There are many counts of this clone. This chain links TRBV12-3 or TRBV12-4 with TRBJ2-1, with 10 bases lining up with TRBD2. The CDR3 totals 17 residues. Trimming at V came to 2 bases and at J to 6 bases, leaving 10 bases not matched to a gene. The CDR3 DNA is TGTGCCAGCAGTTTACGTCTAGCGGGAGTGAGAGGCAATGAGCAGTTCTTC. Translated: CASSLRLAGVRGNEQFF.

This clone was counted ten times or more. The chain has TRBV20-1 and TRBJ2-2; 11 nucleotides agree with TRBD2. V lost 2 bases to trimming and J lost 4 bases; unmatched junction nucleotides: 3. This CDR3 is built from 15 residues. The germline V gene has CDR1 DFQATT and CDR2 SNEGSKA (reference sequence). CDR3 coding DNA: TGCAGTGCTAGACGTCTAGCGGGAGGCACCGGGGAGCTGTTTTTT. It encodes CSARRLAGGTGELFF.

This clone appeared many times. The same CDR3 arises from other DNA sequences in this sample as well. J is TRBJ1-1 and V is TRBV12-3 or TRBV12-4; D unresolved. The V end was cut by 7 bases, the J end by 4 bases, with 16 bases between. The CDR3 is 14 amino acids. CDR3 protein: CASIALGSGTEAFF. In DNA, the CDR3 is TGTGCCAGCATCGCCCTCGGGTCAGGCACTGAAGCTTTCTTT.

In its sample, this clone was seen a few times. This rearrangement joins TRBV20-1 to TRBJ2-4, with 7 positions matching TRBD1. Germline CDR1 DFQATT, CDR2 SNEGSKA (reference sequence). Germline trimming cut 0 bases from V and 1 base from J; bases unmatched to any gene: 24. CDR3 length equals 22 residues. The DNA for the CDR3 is TGCAGTGCTAGAGAGTTGTCCAAGAGGACAGGATCGAAGTGGGGTGCCAAAAACATTCAGTACTTC. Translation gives CSARELSKRTGSKWGAKNIQYF.

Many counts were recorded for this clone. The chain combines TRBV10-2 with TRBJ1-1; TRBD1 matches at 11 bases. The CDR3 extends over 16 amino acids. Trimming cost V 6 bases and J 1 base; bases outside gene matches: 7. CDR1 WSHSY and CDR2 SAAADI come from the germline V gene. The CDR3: CASSAAGTGGNTEAFF. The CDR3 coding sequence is TGCGCCAGCAGCGCAGCAGGGACAGGGGGGAACACTGAAGCTTTCTTT.

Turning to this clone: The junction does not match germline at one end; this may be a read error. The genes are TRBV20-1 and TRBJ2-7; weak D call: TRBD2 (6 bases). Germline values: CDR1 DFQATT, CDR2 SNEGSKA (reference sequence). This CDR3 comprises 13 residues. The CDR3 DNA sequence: TGCGGTGCTAGCCGGGACTGGATCGGAGAGCAGTACTTC. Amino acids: CGASRDWIGEQYF.

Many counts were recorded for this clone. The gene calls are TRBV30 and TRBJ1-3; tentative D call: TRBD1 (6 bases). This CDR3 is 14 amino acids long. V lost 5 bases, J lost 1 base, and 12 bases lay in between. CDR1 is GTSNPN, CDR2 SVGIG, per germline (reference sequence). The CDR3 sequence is CAWLRGRSGNTIYF. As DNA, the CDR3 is TGTGCCTGGTTGAGGGGGAGGTCTGGAAACACCATATATTTT.